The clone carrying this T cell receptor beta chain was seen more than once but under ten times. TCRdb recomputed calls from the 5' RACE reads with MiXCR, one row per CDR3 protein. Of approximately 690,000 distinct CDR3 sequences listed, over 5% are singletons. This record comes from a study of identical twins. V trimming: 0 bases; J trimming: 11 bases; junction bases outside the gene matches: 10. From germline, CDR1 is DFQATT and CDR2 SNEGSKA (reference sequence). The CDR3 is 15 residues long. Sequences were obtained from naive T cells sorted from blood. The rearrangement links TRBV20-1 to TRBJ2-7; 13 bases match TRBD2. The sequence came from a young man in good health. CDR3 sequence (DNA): TGCAGTGCTAGAGAAGTTTCGGGACTAGCGGGGACTGAGTACTTC. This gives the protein CSAREVSGLAGTEYF.